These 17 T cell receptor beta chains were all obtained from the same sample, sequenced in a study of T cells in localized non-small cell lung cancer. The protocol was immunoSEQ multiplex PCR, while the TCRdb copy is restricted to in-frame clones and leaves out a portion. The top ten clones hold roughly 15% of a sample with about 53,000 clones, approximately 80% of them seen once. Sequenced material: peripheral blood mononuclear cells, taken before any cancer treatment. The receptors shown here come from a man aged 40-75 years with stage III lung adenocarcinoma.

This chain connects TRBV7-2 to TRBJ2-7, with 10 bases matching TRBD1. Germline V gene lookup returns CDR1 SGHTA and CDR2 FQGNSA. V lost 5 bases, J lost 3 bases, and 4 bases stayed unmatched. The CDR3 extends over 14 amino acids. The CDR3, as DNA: TGTGCCAGCAGCCCTTGGACAGGGGGCTACGAGCAGTACTTC. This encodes CASSPWTGGYEQYF.

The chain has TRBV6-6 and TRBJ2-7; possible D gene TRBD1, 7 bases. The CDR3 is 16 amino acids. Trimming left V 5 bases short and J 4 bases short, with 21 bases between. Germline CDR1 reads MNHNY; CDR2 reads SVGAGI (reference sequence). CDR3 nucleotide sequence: TGTGCCAGCAGTAACCCCGCGGGGACAGAACTATACGAGCAGTACTTC. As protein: CASSNPAGTELYEQYF.

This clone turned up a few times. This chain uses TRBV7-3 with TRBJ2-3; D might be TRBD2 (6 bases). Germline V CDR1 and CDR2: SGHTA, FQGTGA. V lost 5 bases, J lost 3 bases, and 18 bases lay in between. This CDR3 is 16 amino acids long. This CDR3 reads CASSPSDGGATDTQYF. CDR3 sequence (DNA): TGTGCCAGCAGCCCCAGTGACGGGGGTGCTACAGATACGCAGTATTTT.

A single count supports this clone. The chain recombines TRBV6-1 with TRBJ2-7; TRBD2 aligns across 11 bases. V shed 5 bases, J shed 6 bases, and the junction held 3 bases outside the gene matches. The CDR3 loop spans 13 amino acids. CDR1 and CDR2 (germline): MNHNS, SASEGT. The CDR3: CASSLGLAGEQYF. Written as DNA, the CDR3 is TGTGCCAGCAGTCTTGGACTAGCGGGCGAGCAGTACTTC.

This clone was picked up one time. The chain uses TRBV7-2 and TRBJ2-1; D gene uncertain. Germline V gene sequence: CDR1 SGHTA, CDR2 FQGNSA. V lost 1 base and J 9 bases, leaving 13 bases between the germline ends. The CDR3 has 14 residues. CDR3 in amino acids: CASSLGGPSSEQFF. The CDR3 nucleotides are TGTGCCAGCAGCTTAGGGGGTCCTTCCAGTGAGCAGTTCTTC.

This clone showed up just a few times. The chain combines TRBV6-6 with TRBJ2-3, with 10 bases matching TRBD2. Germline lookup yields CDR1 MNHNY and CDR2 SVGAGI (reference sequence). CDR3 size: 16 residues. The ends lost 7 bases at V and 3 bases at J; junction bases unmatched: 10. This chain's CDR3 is CASTPSGTSVTDTQYF. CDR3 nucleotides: TGTGCCAGCACCCCATCGGGGACTAGCGTTACAGATACGCAGTATTTT.

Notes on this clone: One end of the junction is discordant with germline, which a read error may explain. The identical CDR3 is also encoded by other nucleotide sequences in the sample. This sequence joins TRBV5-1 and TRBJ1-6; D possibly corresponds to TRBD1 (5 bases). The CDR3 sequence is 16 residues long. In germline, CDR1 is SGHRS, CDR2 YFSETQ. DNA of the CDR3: TGCGCCAGTAGCTTGAGGAGGGGACGAGGGGAATCACCCCTCCACTTT. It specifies CASSLRRGRGESPLHF.

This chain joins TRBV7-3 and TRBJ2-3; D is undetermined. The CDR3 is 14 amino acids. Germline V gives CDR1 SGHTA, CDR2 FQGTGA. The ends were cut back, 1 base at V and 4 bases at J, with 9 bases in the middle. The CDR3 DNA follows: TGTGCCAGCAGCTTAAGCGGCGGACCAGATACGCAGTATTTT. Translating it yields CASSLSGGPDTQYF. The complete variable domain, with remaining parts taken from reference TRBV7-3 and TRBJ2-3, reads GAGVSQTPSNKVTEKGKYVELRCDPISGHTALYWYRQSLGQGPEFLIYFQGTGAADDSGLPNDRFFAVRPEGSVSTLKIQRTERGDSAVYLCASSLSGGPDTQYFGPGTRLTVL.

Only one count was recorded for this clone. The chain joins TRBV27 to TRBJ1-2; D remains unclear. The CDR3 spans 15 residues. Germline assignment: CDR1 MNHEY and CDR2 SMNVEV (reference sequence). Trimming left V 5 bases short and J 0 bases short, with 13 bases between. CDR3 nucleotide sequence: TGTGCCAGCAGTCCTTTACCAGGAGCTAACTATGGCTACACCTTC. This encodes CASSPLPGANYGYTF.

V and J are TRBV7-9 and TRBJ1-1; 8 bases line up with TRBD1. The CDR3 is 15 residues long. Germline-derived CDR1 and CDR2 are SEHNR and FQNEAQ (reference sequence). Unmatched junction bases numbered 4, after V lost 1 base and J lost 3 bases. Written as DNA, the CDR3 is TGTGCCAGCAGCTTAGGGGACAGGAGGCACACTGAAGCTTTCTTT. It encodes CASSLGDRRHTEAFF.

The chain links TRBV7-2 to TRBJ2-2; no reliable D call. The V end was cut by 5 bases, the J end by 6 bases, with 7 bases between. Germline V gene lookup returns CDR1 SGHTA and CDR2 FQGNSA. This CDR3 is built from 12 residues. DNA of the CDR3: TGTGCCAGCAGCCAGTGGCCCGGGGAGCTGTTTTTT. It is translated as CASSQWPGELFF. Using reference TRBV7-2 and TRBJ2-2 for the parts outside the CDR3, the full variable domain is GAGVSQSPSNKVTEKGKDVELRCDPISGHTALYWYRQSLGQGLEFLIYFQGNSAPDKSGLPSDRFSAERTGGSVSTLTIQRTQQEDSAVYLCASSQWPGELFFGEGSRLTVL.

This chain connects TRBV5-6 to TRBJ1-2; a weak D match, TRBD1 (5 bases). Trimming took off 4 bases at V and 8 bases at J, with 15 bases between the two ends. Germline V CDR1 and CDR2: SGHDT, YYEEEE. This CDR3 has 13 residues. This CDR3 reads CASSQGQGGGYTF. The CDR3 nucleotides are TGTGCCAGCAGCCAAGGACAAGGTGGAGGCTACACCTTC.

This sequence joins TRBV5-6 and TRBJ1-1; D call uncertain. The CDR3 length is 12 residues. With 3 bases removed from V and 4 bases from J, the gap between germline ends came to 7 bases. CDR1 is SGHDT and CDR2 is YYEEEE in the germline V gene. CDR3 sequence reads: CASSSLGTEAFF. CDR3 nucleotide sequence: TGTGCCAGCAGCTCGTTAGGCACTGAAGCTTTCTTT.

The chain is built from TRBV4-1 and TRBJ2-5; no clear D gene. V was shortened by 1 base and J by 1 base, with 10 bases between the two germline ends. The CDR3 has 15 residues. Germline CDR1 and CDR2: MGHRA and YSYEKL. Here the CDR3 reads CASSQGPISQETQYF. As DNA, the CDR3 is TGCGCCAGCAGCCAAGGGCCTATTTCCCAAGAGACCCAGTACTTC.

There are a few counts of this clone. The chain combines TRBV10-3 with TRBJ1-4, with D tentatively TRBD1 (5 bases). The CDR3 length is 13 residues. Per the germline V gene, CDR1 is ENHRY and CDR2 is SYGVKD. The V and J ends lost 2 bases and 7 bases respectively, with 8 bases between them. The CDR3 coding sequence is TGTGCCATCAGTGAGCAGGGTGGTGAAAAACTGTTTTTT. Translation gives CAISEQGGEKLFF.

The CDR3 loop is CASSPNPGQGYGYTF. The CDR3 DNA is TGTGCCAGTAGTCCTAATCCGGGACAGGGGTATGGCTACACCTTC. The chain links TRBV19 to TRBJ1-2; 10 bases fit TRBD1. The CDR3 length is 15 residues. The germline CDR1 and CDR2 sequences are LNHDA and SQIVND (reference sequence). V dropped 5 bases and J dropped 5; count of bases not matched to a gene: 8.

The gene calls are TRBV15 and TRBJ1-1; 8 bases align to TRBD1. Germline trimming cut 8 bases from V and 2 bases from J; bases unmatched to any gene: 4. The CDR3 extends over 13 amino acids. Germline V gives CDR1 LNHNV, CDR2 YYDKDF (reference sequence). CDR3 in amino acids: CATGDRLNTEAFF. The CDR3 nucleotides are TGTGCCACCGGGGACAGGCTAAACACTGAAGCTTTCTTT. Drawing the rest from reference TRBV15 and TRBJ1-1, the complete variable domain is DAMVIQNPRYQVTQFGKPVTLSCSQTLNHNVMYWYQQKSSQAPKLLFHYYDKDFNNEADTPDNFQSRRPNTSFCFLDIRSPGLGDTAMYLCATGDRLNTEAFFGQGTRLTVV.